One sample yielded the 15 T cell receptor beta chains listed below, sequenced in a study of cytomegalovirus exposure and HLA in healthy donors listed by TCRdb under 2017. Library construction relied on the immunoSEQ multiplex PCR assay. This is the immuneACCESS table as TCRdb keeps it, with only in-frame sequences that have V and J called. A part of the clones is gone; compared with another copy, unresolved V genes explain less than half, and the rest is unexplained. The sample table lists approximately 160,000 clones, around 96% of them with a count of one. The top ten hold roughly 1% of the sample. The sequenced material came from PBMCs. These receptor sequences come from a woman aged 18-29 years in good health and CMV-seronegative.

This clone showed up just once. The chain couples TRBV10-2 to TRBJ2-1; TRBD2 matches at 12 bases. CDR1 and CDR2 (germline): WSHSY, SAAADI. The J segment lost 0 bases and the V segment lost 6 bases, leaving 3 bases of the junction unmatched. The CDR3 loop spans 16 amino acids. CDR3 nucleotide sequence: TGCGCCAGCAGGCTAGCGGGGGGGATCTCCTACAATGAGCAGTTCTTC. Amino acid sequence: CASRLAGGISYNEQFF.

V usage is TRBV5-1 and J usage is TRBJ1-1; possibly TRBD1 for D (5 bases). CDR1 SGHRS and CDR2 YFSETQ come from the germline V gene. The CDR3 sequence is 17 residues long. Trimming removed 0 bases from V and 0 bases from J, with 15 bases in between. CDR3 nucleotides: TGCGCCAGCAGCTTGGCTGGGGGGGGACTCTTGAACACTGAAGCTTTCTTT. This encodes CASSLAGGGLLNTEAFF. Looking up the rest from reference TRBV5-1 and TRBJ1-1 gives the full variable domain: KAGVTQTPRYLIKTRGQQVTLSCSPISGHRSVSWYQQTPGQGLQFLFEYFSETQRNKGNFPGRFSGRQFSNSRSEMNVSTLELGDSALYLCASSLAGGGLLNTEAFFGQGTRLTVV.

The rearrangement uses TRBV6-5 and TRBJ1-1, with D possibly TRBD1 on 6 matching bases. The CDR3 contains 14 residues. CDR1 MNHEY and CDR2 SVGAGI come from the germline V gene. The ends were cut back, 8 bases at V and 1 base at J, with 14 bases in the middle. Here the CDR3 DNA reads TGTGCCAGCCAGGGAGGGGGAAGGAACACTGAAGCTTTCTTT. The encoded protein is CASQGGGRNTEAFF.

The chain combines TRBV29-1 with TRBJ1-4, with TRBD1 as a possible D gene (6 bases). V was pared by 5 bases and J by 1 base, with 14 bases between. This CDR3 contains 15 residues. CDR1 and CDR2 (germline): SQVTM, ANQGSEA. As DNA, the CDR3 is TGCAGCGTTCCCTCGAGGGGGGGAACTAATGAAAAACTGTTTTTT. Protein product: CSVPSRGGTNEKLFF.

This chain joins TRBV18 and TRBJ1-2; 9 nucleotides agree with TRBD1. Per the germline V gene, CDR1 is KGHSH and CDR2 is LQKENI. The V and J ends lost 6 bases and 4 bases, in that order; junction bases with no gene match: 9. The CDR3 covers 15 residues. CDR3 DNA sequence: TGTGCCAGCTCTAGGACAGGGGTAGAACTCTATGGCTACACCTTC. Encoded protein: CASSRTGVELYGYTF.

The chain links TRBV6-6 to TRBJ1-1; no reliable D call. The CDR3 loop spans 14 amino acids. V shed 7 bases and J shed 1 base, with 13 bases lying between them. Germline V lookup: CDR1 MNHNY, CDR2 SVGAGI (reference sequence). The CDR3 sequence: CASTSRDWNTEAFF. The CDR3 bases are TGTGCCAGCACCTCCCGGGATTGGAACACTGAAGCTTTCTTT.

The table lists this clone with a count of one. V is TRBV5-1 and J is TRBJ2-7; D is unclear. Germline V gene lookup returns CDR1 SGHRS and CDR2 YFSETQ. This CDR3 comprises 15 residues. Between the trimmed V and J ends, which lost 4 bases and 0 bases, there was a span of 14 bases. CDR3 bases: TGCGCCAGCAGCCCCCCAGGCGCAGGCTCCTACGAGCAGTACTTC. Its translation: CASSPPGAGSYEQYF.

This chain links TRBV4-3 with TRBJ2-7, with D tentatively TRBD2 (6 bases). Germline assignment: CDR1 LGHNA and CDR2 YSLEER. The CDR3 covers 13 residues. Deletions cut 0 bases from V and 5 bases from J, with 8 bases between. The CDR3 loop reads CASSQEGGNEQYF. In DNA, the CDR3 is TGCGCCAGCAGCCAAGAGGGGGGAAACGAGCAGTACTTC.

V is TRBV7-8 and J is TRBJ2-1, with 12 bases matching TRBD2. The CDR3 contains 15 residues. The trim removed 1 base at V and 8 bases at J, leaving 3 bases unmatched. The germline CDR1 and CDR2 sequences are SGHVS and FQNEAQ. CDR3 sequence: CASSLEGTSGYEQFF. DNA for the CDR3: TGTGCCAGCAGCTTAGAAGGGACTAGCGGGTATGAGCAGTTCTTC.

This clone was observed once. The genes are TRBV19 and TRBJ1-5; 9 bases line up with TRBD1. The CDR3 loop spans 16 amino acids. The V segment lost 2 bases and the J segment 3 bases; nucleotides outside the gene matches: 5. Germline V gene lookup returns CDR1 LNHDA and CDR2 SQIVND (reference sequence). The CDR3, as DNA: TGTGCCAGTAGTATATCGGACAGGGGACCCAATCAGCCCCAGCATTTT. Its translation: CASSISDRGPNQPQHF.

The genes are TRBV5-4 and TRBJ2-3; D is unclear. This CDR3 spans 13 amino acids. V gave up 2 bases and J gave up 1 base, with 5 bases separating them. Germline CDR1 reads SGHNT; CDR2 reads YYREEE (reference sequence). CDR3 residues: CASSFRGTDTQYF. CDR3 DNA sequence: TGTGCCAGCAGCTTCCGGGGCACAGATACGCAGTATTTT.

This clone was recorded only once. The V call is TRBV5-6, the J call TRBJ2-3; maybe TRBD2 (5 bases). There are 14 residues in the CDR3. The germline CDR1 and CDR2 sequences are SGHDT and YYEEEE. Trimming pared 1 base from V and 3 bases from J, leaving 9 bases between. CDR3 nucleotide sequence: TGTGCCAGCAGCTTGCCAGCGGAGACAGATACGCAGTATTTT. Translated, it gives CASSLPAETDTQYF.

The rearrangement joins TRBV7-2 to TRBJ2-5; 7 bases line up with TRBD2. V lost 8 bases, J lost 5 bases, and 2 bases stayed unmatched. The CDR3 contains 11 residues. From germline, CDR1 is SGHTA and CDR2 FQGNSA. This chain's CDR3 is CASGGEETQYF. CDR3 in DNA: TGTGCCAGCGGGGGGGAGGAGACCCAGTACTTC. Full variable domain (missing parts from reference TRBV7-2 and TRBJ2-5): GAGVSQSPSNKVTEKGKDVELRCDPISGHTALYWYRQSLGQGLEFLIYFQGNSAPDKSGLPSDRFSAERTGGSVSTLTIQRTQQEDSAVYLCASGGEETQYFGPGTRLLVL.

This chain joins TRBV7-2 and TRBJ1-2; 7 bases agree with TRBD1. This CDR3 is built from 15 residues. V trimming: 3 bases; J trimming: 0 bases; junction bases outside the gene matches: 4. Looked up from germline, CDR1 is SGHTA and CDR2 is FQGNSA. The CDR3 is CASSLGQTTNYGYTF. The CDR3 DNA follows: TGTGCCAGCAGCTTGGGACAGACTACTAACTATGGCTACACCTTC.

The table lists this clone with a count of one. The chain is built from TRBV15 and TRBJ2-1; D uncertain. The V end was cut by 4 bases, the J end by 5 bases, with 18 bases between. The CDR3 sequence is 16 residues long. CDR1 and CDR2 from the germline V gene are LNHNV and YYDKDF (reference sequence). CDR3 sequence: CATSKPPNDLNNEQFF. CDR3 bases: TGTGCCACCAGCAAACCCCCTAATGATCTCAACAATGAGCAGTTCTTC.